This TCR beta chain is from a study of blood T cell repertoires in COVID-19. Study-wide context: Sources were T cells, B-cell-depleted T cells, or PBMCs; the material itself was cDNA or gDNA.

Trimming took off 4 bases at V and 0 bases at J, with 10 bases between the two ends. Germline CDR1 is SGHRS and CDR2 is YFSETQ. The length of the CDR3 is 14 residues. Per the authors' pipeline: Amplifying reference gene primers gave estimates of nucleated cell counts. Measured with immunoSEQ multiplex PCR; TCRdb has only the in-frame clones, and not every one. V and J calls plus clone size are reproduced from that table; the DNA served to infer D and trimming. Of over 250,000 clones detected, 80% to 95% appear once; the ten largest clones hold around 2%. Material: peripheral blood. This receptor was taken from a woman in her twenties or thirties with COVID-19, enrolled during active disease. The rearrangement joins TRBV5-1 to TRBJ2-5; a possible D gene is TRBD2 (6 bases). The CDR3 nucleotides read TGCGCCAGCAGCGGGGGACTGTACCAAGAGACCCAGTACTTC. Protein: CASSGGLYQETQYF.